This paragraph reports one TCR beta chain. The CDR3 sequence is 14 residues long. Deletions cut 3 bases from V and 8 bases from J, with 14 bases between. CDR1 is MRHNA and CDR2 is SNTAGT in the germline V gene. Clones were sequenced by immunoSEQ multiplex PCR, and TCRdb holds only the in-frame ones, with some missing. The data hold 40,000 or so clones, with about nine tenths observed a single time. These data come from a study of graft-versus-host responses after intestinal transplantation. On the study more broadly: Recipients underwent multivisceral, liver-intestinal, or isolated intestinal transplants.

The origin of this receptor is a human patient who received an intestinal transplant, so some T cells may come from the graft donor. The input for sequencing was PBMCs, taken approximately 270 days after transplant. V usage is TRBV6-4 and J usage is TRBJ2-1; the D gene is possibly TRBD1 (6 bases). CDR3 amino acids: CASSESVKGDEQFF. CDR3 nucleotides: TGTGCCAGCAGTGAATCAGTGAAGGGGGATGAGCAGTTCTTC.